This TCR beta chain stems from a study of blood T cell repertoires in COVID-19. Study-level information: Material from acute and convalescent COVID-19 was sourced from the United States, Italy and Spain. Nucleic acid was either cDNA or gDNA, and it came from T cells, B-cell-depleted T cells, or PBMCs.

This CDR3 spans 13 amino acids. V lost 4 bases and J lost 2, with 9 bases in between. Germline V gives CDR1 LNHDA, CDR2 SQIVND (reference sequence). In the study's own analysis: Reference gene primer amplification in the assay estimated nucleated cell counts. TCRdb's copy holds only in-frame clones and misses some; the assay was immunoSEQ multiplex PCR. Clone size and the V and J calls come from that table; the DNA yielded D and trimming. The sample consists of about 110,000 clones, 88% of them appearing once. The sequence was collected from a human donor in a cohort sampled during active COVID-19. The specimen sequenced was peripheral blood. V gene TRBV19 combines with J gene TRBJ2-7; possible D gene TRBD1, 6 bases. The CDR3 bases are TGTGCCAGTAGTAGCGGACAGACCTACGAGCAGTACTTC. It translates to CASSSGQTYEQYF.